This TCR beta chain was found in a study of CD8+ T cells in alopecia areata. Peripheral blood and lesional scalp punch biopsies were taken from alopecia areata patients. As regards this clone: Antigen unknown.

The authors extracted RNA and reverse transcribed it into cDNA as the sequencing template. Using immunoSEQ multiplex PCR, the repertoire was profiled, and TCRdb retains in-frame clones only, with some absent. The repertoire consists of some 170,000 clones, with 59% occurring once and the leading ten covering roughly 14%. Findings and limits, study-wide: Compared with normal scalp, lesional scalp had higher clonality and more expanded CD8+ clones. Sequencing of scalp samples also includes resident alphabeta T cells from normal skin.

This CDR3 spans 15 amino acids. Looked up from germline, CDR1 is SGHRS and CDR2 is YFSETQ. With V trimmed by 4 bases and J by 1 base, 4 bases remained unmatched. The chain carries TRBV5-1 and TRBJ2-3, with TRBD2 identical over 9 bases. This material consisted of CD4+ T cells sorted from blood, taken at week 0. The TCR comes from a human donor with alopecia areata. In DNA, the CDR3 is TGCGCCAGCAGCAGGCCTAGCGGGGGCACAGATACGCAGTATTTT. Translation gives CASSRPSGGTDTQYF. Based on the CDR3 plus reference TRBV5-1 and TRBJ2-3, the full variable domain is KAGVTQTPRYLIKTRGQQVTLSCSPISGHRSVSWYQQTPGQGLQFLFEYFSETQRNKGNFPGRFSGRQFSNSRSEMNVSTLELGDSALYLCASSRPSGGTDTQYFGPGTRLTVL.